What follows is one T cell receptor beta chain and its context. This clonotype has just a few counts. Its cognate antigen has yet to be identified. Per-base qualities were not stored, and no clone one base away is much larger. The sample is drawn from a study of post-analysis software for immune sequencing data (dated by TCRdb to the mid-2010s). A note on the overall study: Relapsing-remitting, secondary progressive and progressive-relapsing multiple sclerosis were recorded as disease courses, and subtype annotation was lacking for some patients. The multiple sclerosis patient repertoires were compared with 11 previously published healthy control repertoires from donors aged roughly 6 to 25 years. A subset of samples was prepared in parallel using single-end sample barcoding, then pooled and co-amplified after Illumina adapter ligation. The study at large found these results: Patients showed significantly higher frequencies than controls for about 5 TRBV segments, among them TRBV5-6, TRBV5-1 and TRBV20-1. Compared with controls, multiple sclerosis patients had significantly lower normalized Chao1 diversity, a finding suggesting substantial peripheral T-cell clonal expansion. The control group was slightly older than the multiple sclerosis patient group. When samples were clustered directly using the F measure, samples prepared in the same batch co-clustered strongly, which prompted a batch-effect correction.

To demonstrate the VDJtools post-analysis software, TCR beta repertoires were profiled from the peripheral blood of 10 to 15 young patients with multiple sclerosis. The multiple sclerosis patients were children and adolescents ranging in age from about 6 to 16 years. CDR1 and CDR2, per the germline V gene, are SGHDT and YYEEEE. The CDR3 contains 14 residues, cysteine and phenylalanine counted. Left in the record is the CDR3 DNA by itself, 42 bases read in frame from the first base. Deletion took 4 bases off V and 1 base off J, with a span of 12 bases between the germline ends. The protocol used for the library was PCR. Reads for this sample came from an Illumina HiSeq 2500. Unique molecular identifiers were incorporated into TCR beta cDNA libraries to reduce PCR and sequencing biases. Some 500,000 cDNA molecules were obtained for every 1 to 10 million input T cells, so each molecule roughly corresponded to one T cell. The same protocol used for the earlier healthy control dataset was applied to prepare and sequence the patient libraries. Samples belonging to the same batch were prepared together, multiplexed and sequenced on a shared HiSeq lane. The published analysis was carried out like this. Raw barcoded reads were processed with MIGEC, and single-read molecular identifier groups were discarded before consensus assembly and CDR3 extraction. Clonotype tables were post-analysed with VDJtools, and diversity was normalized by down-sampling all datasets to the smallest sample size. Repertoire overlap clustering matched CDR3 amino acid but not nucleotide sequences to correct batch-related cross-sample contamination. TCRdb passed the public sequencing reads through fastp at Q25 and MiXCR, retaining productive beta sequences. Each entry merges the rows of one CDR3 protein and shows their most common DNA and genes. It is TCRdb's table, rather than the study itself, that gives the V and J calls and clone size. The sample has roughly 430,000 distinct CDR3 sequences on record, roughly 38% of them singletons. The top ten constitute approximately 7.1% of the sample.

This TCR was sampled from a girl aged 2-10 years with multiple sclerosis. Recombination linked TRBV5-6 to TRBJ2-7; TRBD2 could be the D gene, as 6 bases match. Source material: blood. The sequence in DNA is TGTGCCAGCAGCGCGGCGGGACGGTCCTACGAGCAGTACTTC. Translated, this gives CASSAAGRSYEQYF.